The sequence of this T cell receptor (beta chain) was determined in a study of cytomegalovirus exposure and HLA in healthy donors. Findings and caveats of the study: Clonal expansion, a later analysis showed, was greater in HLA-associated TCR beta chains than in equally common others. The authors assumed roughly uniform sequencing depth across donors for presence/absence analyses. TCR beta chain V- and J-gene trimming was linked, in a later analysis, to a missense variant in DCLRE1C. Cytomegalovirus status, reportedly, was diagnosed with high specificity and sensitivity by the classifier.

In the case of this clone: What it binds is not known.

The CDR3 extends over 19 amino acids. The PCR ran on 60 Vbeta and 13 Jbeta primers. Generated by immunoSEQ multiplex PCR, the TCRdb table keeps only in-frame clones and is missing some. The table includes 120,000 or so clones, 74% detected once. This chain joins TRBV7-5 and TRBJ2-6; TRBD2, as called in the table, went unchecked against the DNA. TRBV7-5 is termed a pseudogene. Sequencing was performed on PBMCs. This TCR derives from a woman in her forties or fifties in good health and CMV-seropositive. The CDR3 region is CVRSPQRVSIPSGANVLTF. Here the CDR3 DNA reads TGTGTCAGAAGCCCCCAGCGGGTTTCGATCCCTTCTGGGGCCAACGTCCTGACTTTC.